This T cell receptor beta chain was identified during a study of cytomegalovirus exposure and HLA in healthy donors. In the study overall: About 85 million unique TCRs from HLA-typed donors were held in an early release of data.

Note on this clone: As yet, its antigen is unknown.

The PCR had 60 Vbeta and 13 Jbeta primers. Method: immunoSEQ multiplex PCR; TCRdb's copy keeps in-frame clones and lacks some. This repertoire includes 130,000 or so clones. Deletions cut 3 bases from V and 12 bases from J, with 14 bases between. The V gene's germline CDR1 is DFQATT and CDR2 SNEGSKA (reference sequence). CDR3 length: 11 amino acids. Overall study findings and caveats: Indistinguishable V segments, including TRBV6-2 and TRBV6-3, were excluded. For most TCR beta V segments, an earlier analysis put the productive rate at about 90% or about 30% of the time.

The source is a young man in good health and CMV-seronegative. The chain carries TRBV20-1 and TRBJ1-1, with D possibly TRBD1 on 5 matching bases. Sequencing was done on a sample of PBMCs. The CDR3 nucleotides read TGCAGTGCTAGGGGGCAGGGCCAGACTTTCTTT. Amino acids: CSARGQGQTFF.